A single TCR beta chain is shown here with its context. This clone showed up just a few times. Its cognate antigen has yet to be identified. Base qualities were left out, and no much larger clone turns up one base away. This sample is drawn from a study of beta chain features in type 1 diabetes (dated by TCRdb to the late 2010s). For the wider study: No differences in mean age, gender distribution, total cell number or subset yield were found between patients and healthy donors. Across all samples, some 100,000,000 sorted cells were examined, and cell number per subset correlated strongly with RNA yield. In the study, TCRB repertoires of sorted circulating CD4+ T cell subsets from recently diagnosed type 1 diabetes patients were compared with those of matched healthy donors. Regulatory and stem cell-like memory subsets were isolated from only 8 patients and roughly 8 healthy donors, whereas naive and central memory subsets came from all 30 or so donors.

Beyond this particular receptor, the publication reports: In all four CD4+ subsets, TCRB CDR3 length was moderately but significantly shorter in type 1 diabetes patients. Because small numbers of individuals were included in the HLA sub-analyses, any influence of HLA type on TCRB rearrangement was left unresolved. Shorter templates might have been favored by PCR, but patient and control samples were amplified and corrected together, so both groups would have been affected equally by any skew. At VDJ recombination sites, patients with type 1 diabetes made fewer insertions and deleted more nucleotides, a pattern implying thymic rearrangement abnormalities. Because cDNA rather than genomic DNA was sequenced, highly expressing activated cells could have been over-represented, although no difference in activation and CD3 levels was found between groups. Naive, central memory and regulatory TCRB repertoires appeared to be more similar among patients than among healthy donors.

Measured from the cysteine to the phenylalanine, the CDR3 is 12 residues long. Only the CDR3 DNA stays, 36 bases, in frame from base 1. Reading the germline V gene gives CDR1 MGHDK and CDR2 SYGVNS. At the junction V is shortened by 1 base and J by 13 bases, with 8 bases in between. The High Capacity cDNA Reverse Transcription Kit was used to reverse transcribe all of the isolated RNA, meaning that expressed TCRB transcripts were what got sequenced. Deep immunoSEQ sequencing was applied to naive, central memory and regulatory T cell samples, giving an average of around 3.8 million total reads per sample. Sorted cells were lysed in RLT buffer and RNA was extracted with DNase-treated RNeasy Micro or Mini kits, depending on cell number. To prevent cross-contamination, each cell subset was processed individually, whereas patient and healthy donor samples were processed jointly. Using the immunoSEQ multiplex PCR, TCRB sequences were amplified from cDNA into 87-bp fragments spanning the CDR3 region. Sequencing of the amplicons was performed on the Illumina HiSeq platform. As for the original processing: PCR bias was corrected computationally using synthetic template baselines, and reads within Hamming distance 2 were collapsed, with unmergeable singletons discarded. By aligning reads against IMGT, V, D and J genes, CDR3 length, and insertions or deletions at six rearrangement sites were assigned. Within each subset, clonotype counts were normalized to the number of sorted cells before true diversity and Gini coefficients were calculated with the tcR R package. The overlap coefficient, calculated on TCRB nucleotide sequences, was used to measure repertoire sharing. Out-of-frame TCRB sequences from naive cells were analyzed to stand in for the pre-selection repertoire. TCRdb provides this immuneACCESS table in a form limited to in-frame rearrangements. Some clones are lacking; in checked studies, under half of them reflect an unresolved V gene, and why the rest are absent is not known. From that table come the V and J calls and clone size; the DNA was used to work out D and trimming. For this sample there are some 660,000 clones; about 14% appear just once. The ten largest clones represent just under 0.04% of the sample.

Each donor gave one peripheral blood draw, averaging approximately 110 mL, which was collected into heparinised tubes. Using a panel that included CD45RO, CCR7, CD25, CD127, CD95 and CD27, naive, central memory, regulatory and stem cell-like memory CD4+ T cells were sorted on a BD FACSAria II. Purity was above 95% for every sorted population. PBMCs were isolated immediately by Lymphoprep density gradient centrifugation and stained directly without culture. To minimize batch effects, samples were stained and sorted in pairs, one healthy donor with one patient per experiment. The receptor chain draws on TRBV25-1 and TRBJ1-6; too little of a D gene remains to name it. The material sequenced was naive CD4+ T cells from blood. The label giving this sample's cell subset or site can be read as: true naive CD4+ T cells. This clonotype was sampled from a young man with type 1 diabetes. CDR3 region: CASSELRRPLHF. DNA sequence: TGTGCCAGCAGTGAATTGCGGCGCCCCCTCCACTTT.